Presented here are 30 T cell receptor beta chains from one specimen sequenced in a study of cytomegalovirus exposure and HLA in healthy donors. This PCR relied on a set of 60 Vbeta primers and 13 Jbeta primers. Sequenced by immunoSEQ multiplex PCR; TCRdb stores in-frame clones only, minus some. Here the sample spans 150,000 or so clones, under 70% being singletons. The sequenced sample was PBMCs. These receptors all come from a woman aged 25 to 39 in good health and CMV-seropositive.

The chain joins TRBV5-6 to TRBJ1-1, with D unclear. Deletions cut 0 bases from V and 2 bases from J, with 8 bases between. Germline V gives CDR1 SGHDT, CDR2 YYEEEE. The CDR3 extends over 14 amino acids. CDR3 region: CASSLGSGNTEAFF. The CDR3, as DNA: TGTGCCAGCAGCTTGGGGAGCGGAAACACTGAAGCTTTCTTT.

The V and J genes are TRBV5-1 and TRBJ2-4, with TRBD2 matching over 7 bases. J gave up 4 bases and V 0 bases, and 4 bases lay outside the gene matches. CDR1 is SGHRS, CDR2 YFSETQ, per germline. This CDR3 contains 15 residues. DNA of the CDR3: TGCGCCAGCAGCTTGGTGGCTAGCGGAAAAAACATTCAGTACTTC. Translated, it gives CASSLVASGKNIQYF.

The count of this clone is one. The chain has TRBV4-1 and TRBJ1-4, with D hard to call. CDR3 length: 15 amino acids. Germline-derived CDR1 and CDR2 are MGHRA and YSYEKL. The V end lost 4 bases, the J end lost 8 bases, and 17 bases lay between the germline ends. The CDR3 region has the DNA TGCGCCAGCAGCCGACTAGAGGTCGCGCGCGAAAAACTGTTTTTT. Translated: CASSRLEVAREKLFF.

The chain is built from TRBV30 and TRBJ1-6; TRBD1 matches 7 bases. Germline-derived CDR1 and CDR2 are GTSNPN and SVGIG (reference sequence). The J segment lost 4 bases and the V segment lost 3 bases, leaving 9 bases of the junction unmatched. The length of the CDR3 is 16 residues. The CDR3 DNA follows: TGTGCCTGGAGGGATGCCGGGACAGCGTATAATTCACCCCTCCACTTT. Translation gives CAWRDAGTAYNSPLHF.

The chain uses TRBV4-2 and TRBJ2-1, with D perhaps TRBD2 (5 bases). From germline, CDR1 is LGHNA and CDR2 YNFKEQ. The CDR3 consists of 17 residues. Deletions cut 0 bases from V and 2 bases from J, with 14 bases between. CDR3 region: CASSQDLATSTYNEQFF. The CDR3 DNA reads TGTGCCAGCAGCCAAGATTTAGCGACCTCTACCTACAATGAGCAGTTCTTC.

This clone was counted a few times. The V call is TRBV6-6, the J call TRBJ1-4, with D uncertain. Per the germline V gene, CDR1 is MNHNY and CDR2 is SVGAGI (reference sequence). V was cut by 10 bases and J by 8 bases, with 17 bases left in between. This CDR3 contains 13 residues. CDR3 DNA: TGTGCCACCCAACCTCACCCGGGGGAAAAACTGTTTTTT. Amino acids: CATQPHPGEKLFF.

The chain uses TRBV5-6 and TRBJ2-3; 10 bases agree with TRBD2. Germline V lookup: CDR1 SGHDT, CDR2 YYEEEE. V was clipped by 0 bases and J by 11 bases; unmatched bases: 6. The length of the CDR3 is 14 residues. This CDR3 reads CASSLGLAGERQYF. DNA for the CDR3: TGTGCCAGCAGCTTGGGGCTAGCGGGGGAGAGGCAGTATTTT.

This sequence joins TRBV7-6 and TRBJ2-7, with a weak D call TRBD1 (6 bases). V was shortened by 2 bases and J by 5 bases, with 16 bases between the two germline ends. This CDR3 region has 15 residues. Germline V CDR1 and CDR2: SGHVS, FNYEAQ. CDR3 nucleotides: TGTGCCAGCAGCTTACTACAGGGATTGGGCCACGAGCAGTACTTC. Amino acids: CASSLLQGLGHEQYF.

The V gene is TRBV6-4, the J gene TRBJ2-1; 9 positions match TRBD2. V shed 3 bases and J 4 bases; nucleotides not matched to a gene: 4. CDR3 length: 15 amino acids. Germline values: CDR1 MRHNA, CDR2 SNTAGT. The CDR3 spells CASSERGGAYNEQFF. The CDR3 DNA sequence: TGTGCCAGCAGTGAGCGGGGGGGCGCGTACAATGAGCAGTTCTTC.

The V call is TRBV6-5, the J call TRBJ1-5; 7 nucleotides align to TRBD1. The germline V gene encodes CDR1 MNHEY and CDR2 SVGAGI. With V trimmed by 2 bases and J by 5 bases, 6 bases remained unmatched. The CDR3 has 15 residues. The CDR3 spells CASSYMAGGYQPQHF. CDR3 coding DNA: TGTGCCAGCAGTTACATGGCAGGGGGGTATCAGCCCCAGCATTTT.

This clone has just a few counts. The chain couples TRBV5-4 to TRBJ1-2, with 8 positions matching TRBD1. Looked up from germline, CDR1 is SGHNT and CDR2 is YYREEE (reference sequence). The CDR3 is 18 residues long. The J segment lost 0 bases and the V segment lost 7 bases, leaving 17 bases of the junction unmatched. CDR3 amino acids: CASRRPEGQGYSNYGYTF. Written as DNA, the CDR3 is TGTGCCAGCCGAAGACCTGAAGGACAGGGTTATTCTAACTATGGCTACACCTTC.

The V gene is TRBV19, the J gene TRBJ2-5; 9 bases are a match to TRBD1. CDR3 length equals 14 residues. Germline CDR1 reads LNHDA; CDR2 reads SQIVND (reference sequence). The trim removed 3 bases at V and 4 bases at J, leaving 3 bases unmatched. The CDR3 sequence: CASSIPGQGETQYF. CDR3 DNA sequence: TGTGCCAGTAGTATCCCGGGACAGGGAGAGACCCAGTACTTC.

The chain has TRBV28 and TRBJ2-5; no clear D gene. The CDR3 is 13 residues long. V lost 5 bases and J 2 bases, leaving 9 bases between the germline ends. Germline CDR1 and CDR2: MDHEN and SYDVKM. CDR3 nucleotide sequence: TGTGCCAGCAGTCCCAGATGGCAAGAGACCCAGTACTTC. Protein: CASSPRWQETQYF.

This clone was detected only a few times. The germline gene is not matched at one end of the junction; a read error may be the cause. As DNA, the CDR3 is TGTGCCAGCAGACTGAGGGACAGGGAAAGGGGACTTATCTTC. Translation gives CASRLRDRERGLIF. The V and J genes are TRBV5-6 and TRBJ1-2; 9 bases line up with TRBD1. CDR1 SGHDT and CDR2 YYEEEE come from the germline V gene. The CDR3 has 14 amino acids.

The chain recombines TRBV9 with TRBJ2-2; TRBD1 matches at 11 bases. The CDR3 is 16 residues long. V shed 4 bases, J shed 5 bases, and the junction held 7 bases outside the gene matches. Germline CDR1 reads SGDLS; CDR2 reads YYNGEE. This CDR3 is CASSPRTGGLTGELFF. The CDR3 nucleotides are TGTGCCAGCAGCCCTCGGACAGGGGGCTTGACCGGGGAGCTGTTTTTT.

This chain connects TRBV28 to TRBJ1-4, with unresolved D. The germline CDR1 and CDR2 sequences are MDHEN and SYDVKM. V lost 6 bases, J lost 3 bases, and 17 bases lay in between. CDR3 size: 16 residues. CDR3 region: CASRDTRNFPNEKLFF. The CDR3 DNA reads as TGTGCCAGCAGAGACACCAGGAACTTCCCTAATGAAAAACTGTTTTTT.

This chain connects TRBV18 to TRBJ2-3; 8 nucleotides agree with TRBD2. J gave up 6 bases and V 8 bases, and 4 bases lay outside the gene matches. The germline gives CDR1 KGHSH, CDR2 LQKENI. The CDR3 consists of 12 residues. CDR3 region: CASDSGEDTQYF. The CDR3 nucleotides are TGTGCCAGCGATAGCGGGGAGGATACGCAGTATTTT.

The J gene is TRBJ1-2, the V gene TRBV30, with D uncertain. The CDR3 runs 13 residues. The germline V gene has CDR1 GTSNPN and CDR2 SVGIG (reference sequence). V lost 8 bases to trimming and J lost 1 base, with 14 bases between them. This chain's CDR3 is CARSKYVNYGYTF. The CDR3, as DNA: TGTGCCCGCAGTAAATACGTTAACTATGGCTACACCTTC. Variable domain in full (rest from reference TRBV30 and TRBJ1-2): SQTIHQWPATLVQPVGSPLSLECTVEGTSNPNLYWYRQAAGRGLQLLFYSVGIGQISSEVPQNLSASRPQDRQFILSSKKLLLSDSGFYLCARSKYVNYGYTFGSGTRLTVV.

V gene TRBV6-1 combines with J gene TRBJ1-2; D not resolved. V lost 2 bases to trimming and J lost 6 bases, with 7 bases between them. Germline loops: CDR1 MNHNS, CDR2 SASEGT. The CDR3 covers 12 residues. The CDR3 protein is CASSEYPDGYTF. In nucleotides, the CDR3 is TGTGCCAGCAGTGAATATCCGGATGGCTACACCTTC.

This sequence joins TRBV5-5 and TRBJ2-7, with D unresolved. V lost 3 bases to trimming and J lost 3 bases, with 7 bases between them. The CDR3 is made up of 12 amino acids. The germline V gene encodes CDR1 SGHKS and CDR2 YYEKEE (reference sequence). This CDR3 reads CASSSLIYEQYF. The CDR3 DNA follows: TGTGCCAGCAGCTCCCTTATCTACGAGCAGTACTTC.

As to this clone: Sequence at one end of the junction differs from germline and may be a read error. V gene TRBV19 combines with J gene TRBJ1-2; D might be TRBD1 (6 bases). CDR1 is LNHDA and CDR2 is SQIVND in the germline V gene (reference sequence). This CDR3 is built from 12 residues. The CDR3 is CASSILQGPPTF. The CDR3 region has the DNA TGTGCCAGTAGTATATTACAGGGACCACCGACTTTC. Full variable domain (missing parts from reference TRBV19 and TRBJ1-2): DGGITQSPKYLFRKEGQNVTLSCEQNLNHDAMYWYRQDPGQGLRLIYYSQIVNDFQKGDIAEGYSVSREKKESFPLTVTSAQKNPTAFYLCASSILQGPPTFGSGTRLTVV.

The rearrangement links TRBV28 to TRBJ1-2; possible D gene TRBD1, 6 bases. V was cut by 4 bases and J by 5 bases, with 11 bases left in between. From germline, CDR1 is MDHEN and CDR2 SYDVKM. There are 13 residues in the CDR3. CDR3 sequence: CASSSGGPYGYTF. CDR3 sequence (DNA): TGTGCCAGCAGTTCGGGGGGCCCGTATGGCTACACCTTC.

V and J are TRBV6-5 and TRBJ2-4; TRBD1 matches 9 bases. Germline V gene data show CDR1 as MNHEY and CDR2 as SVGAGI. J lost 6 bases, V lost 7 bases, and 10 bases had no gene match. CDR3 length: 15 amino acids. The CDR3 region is CASMVGQGPGNIQYF. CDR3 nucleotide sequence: TGTGCCAGCATGGTGGGACAGGGACCCGGAAACATTCAGTACTTC.

In DNA form, the CDR3 reads TGTGCCAGCAGAGCGCTAGCGGGGGCCGCCCCCTACCCTGGGGCCAACGTCCTGACTTTC. It translates to CASRALAGAAPYPGANVLTF. The chain recombines TRBV28 with TRBJ2-6; TRBD2 agrees at 10 bases. Germline V gives CDR1 MDHEN, CDR2 SYDVKM. V lost 6 bases and J lost 2; bases outside the gene matches: 16. CDR3 size: 20 residues.

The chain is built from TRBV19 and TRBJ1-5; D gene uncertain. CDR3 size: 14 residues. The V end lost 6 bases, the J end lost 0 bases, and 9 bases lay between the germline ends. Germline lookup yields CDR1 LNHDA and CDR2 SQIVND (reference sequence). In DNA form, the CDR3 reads TGTGCCAGTAGCCTATTTATTAGCAATCAGCCCCAGCATTTT. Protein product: CASSLFISNQPQHF.

For the CDR3, the DNA is TGTGCCAGCAGCCGGACAGATACTTTCTATGGCTACACCTTC. It translates to CASSRTDTFYGYTF. The J gene is TRBJ1-2, the V gene TRBV6-5; maybe TRBD1 (6 bases). V lost 6 bases and J lost 4, with 15 bases in between. The CDR3 runs 14 residues. CDR1 and CDR2 from the germline V gene are MNHEY and SVGAGI.

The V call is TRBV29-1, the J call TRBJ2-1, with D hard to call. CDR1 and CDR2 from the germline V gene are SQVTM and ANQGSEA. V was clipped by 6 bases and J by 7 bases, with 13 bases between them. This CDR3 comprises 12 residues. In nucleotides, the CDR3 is TGCAGCGTCGCCCTACTCTCTAATGAGCAGTTCTTC. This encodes CSVALLSNEQFF.

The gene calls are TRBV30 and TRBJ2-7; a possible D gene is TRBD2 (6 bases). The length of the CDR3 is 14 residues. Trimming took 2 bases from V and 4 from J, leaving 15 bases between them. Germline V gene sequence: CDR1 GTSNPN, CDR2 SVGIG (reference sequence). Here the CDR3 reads CAWSPPEGHYEQYF. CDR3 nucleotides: TGTGCCTGGAGTCCCCCGGAGGGGCATTACGAGCAGTACTTC.

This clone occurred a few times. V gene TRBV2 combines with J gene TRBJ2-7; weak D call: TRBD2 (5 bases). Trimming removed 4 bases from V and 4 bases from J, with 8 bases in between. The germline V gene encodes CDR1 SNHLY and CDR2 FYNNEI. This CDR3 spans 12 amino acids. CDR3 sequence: CASSGRGYEQYF. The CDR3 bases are TGTGCCAGCAGTGGCCGGGGTTACGAGCAGTACTTC.

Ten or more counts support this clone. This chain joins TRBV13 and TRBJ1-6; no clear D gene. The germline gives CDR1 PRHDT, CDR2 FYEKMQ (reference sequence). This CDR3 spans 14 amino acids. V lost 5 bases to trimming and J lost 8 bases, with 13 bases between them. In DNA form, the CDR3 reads TGTGCCAGCAGCCCTGGGCTCCCATATTCACCCCTCCACTTT. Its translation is CASSPGLPYSPLHF.